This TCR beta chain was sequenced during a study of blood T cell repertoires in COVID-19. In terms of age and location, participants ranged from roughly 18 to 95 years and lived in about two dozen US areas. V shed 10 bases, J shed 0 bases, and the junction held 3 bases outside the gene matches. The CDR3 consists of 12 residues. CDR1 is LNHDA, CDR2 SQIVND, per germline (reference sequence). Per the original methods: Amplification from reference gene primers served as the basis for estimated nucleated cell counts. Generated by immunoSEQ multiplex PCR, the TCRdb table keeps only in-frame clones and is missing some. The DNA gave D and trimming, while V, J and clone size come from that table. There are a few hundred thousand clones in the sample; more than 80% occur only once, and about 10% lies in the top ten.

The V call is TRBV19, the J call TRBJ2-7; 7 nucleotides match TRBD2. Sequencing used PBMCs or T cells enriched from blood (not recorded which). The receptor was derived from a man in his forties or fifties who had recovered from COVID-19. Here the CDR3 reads CAIGGTSYEQYF. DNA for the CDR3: TGTGCCATCGGGGGGACCTCCTACGAGCAGTACTTC.